This TCR beta chain was recorded in a study of spatial heterogeneity in lung cancer. Overall study: Raw reads contained each unique TCR and UMI combination more than ten times on average.

Germline V CDR1 and CDR2: SNHLY, FYNNEI. Trimming pared 6 bases from V and 6 bases from J, leaving 15 bases between. CDR3 length: 14 residues. Points from the study as a whole: Ubiquitous expanded tumor TCRs were seen in blood more at resection than at follow-up.

The sample's time point: sample taken at primary tumor resection. Whole RNA from tumor, nontumor lung or frozen PBMC was sequenced unsorted. The donors, 72 patients with untreated early-stage non-small cell lung cancer, provided the samples. From the 5' RACE reads, TCRdb called clonotypes with MiXCR, one entry per CDR3 protein. The sample yields 11,000 to 15,000 distinct CDR3 sequences, 10% to 14% seen once. With regard to this clonotype: Its antigen is unknown.

This sequence was found in a female donor with early-stage non-small cell lung cancer. Sequencing was performed on PBMCs, taken at surgery. This chain links TRBV2 with TRBJ2-1; the D gene is possibly TRBD2 (6 bases). CDR3 loop: CASRAAGPFNEQFF. The CDR3, as DNA: TGTGCCAGCAGAGCGGCGGGGCCTTTCAATGAGCAGTTCTTC.